A selection of T cell receptor beta chains follows, all from one sample in a study of blood T cell repertoires in COVID-19. Some clones are missing from TCRdb's copy, which holds only in-frame ones; the method was immunoSEQ multiplex PCR. Altogether approximately 230,000 clones are present, about 80% being singletons, with the ten largest covering about 15%. Sequenced: PBMCs or T cells enriched from blood (not recorded which). Receptor source: a man aged 40-55 years who had recovered from COVID-19. The CDR3 runs from the conserved cysteine through the conserved F or W. A D gene is named only where the DNA matches it firmly. Size is stated for part of the rows, as once, few or many counts, or as a class when the clone is expanded.

size,V,J,D,DNA,CDR3
.,TRBV3-1/TRBV3-2,TRBJ2-5,TRBD2,TGTGCCAGCAGCGATCGAGGGACTAGCGGGGCATACCAAGAGACCCAGTACTTC,CASSDRGTSGAYQETQYF
.,TRBV14,TRBJ2-3,.,TGTGCCAGCAGCCAAGATCTTGGCGGGACCTTCACAGATACGCAGTATTTT,CASSQDLGGTFTDTQYF
.,TRBV28,TRBJ1-6,.,TGTGCCACCGCCAAATCGGAGTCTAATTCACCCCTCCACTTT,CATAKSESNSPLHF
.,TRBV7-3,TRBJ2-2,.,TGTGCCACCCGAGCGAAAACGAACACCGGGGAGCTGTTTTTT,CATRAKTNTGELFF
.,TRBV18,TRBJ2-1,.,TGTGCCAGCTCACCACCGGGACTCAAGGAGGTACGTGAGCAGTTCTTC,CASSPPGLKEVREQFF
many,TRBV7-9,TRBJ1-4,TRBD1,TGTGCCAGCAGCTGGACAGGATATAATGAAAAACTGTTTTTT,CASSWTGYNEKLFF
.,TRBV28,TRBJ1-1,.,TGTGCCAGCAGGGAGGGGTTGAGCACTGAAGCTTTCTTT,CASREGLSTEAFF
.,TRBV7-2,TRBJ1-2,.,TGTGCCAGCAGCTTAGGCGGCACCAACTATGGCTACACCTTC,CASSLGGTNYGYTF
.,TRBV19,TRBJ2-5,.,TGTGCCAGTAGTATTGGGAGGAGCCAAGAGACCCAGTACTTC,CASSIGRSQETQYF
.,TRBV5-1,TRBJ2-5,TRBD2,TGCGCCAGCTACCGGACTAGCGGGGGGGTTTCGGGAGAGACCCAGTACTTC,CASYRTSGGVSGETQYF
.,TRBV5-8,TRBJ2-7,TRBD1,TGTGCCAGCAGCAGGGACAGGGGGGACGAGCAGTACTTC,CASSRDRGDEQYF
few,TRBV28,TRBJ1-2,TRBD1,TGTGCCAGCAGTTTATTCGAACAGGGGGCTTATGGCTACACCTTC,CASSLFEQGAYGYTF
.,TRBV9,TRBJ2-3,TRBD2,TGTGCCAGCAGCGTAGCTGTTAGCGGGGGGTCAGATACGCAGTATTTT,CASSVAVSGGSDTQYF
.,TRBV7-2,TRBJ2-4,.,TGTGCCAGCGGTCCCCTGCGGGGTTCGGACATTCAGTACTTC,CASGPLRGSDIQYF